This passage covers 23 T cell receptor beta chains from one sample sequenced in a study of blood T cell repertoires in COVID-19. Some clones are missing from TCRdb's copy, which holds only in-frame ones; the method was immunoSEQ multiplex PCR. The sample lists hundreds of thousands of clones, approximately 85% occurring once. The specimen sequenced was peripheral blood. These receptor sequences come from a human donor in a cohort sampled during active COVID-19.

This chain uses TRBV19 with TRBJ1-2, with 7 bases lining up with TRBD1. Trimming took 3 bases from V and 8 from J; bases not matched to a gene: 9. The CDR3 loop spans 14 amino acids. In germline, CDR1 is LNHDA, CDR2 SQIVND (reference sequence). CDR3 DNA sequence: TGTGCCAGTAGTATGGCCACAGGGGTGGGAGGCTACACCTTC. It is translated as CASSMATGVGGYTF.

The chain is built from TRBV2 and TRBJ1-5; D not certain. The CDR3 spans 16 residues. From germline, CDR1 is SNHLY and CDR2 FYNNEI. V lost 7 bases to trimming and J lost 0 bases, with 16 bases between them. The CDR3 is CASTFGFGYSNQPQHF. CDR3 bases: TGTGCCAGCACTTTTGGGTTCGGGTATAGCAATCAGCCCCAGCATTTT.

The rearrangement links TRBV19 to TRBJ1-1; D possibly corresponds to TRBD1 (5 bases). Germline lookup yields CDR1 LNHDA and CDR2 SQIVND (reference sequence). V lost 3 bases and J 5 bases, leaving 13 bases between the germline ends. There are 14 residues in the CDR3. CDR3 protein: CASSMARGRTEAFF. Written as DNA, the CDR3 is TGTGCCAGTAGTATGGCTCGGGGGAGGACTGAAGCTTTCTTT.

The V and J genes are TRBV27 and TRBJ1-4; D is perhaps TRBD1 (6 bases). The germline V gene has CDR1 MNHEY and CDR2 SMNVEV (reference sequence). V was clipped by 0 bases and J by 6 bases, with 14 bases between them. CDR3 length: 16 residues. The CDR3 protein is CASSLSWTVIHEKLFF. Here the CDR3 DNA reads TGTGCCAGCAGTTTATCGTGGACAGTCATACATGAAAAACTGTTTTTT.

The rearrangement links TRBV6-5 to TRBJ1-5; 10 positions agree with TRBD1. The length of the CDR3 is 14 residues. The V gene end was trimmed by 6 bases and the J gene end by 6 bases; junction bases not matched to a gene: 5. Germline V gene lookup returns CDR1 MNHEY and CDR2 SVGAGI. The CDR3 reads CASSPTGGGQPQHF. The CDR3 DNA reads TGTGCCAGCAGCCCGACAGGGGGCGGTCAGCCCCAGCATTTT.

The rearrangement joins TRBV7-9 to TRBJ2-7; TRBD2 agrees at 9 bases. CDR3 length equals 14 residues. Per the germline V gene, CDR1 is SEHNR and CDR2 is FQNEAQ (reference sequence). Trimming took 5 bases from V and 4 from J; bases not matched to a gene: 6. The CDR3 sequence is CASSNSGGQYEQYF. CDR3 DNA: TGTGCCAGCAGCAATAGCGGGGGACAGTACGAGCAGTACTTC.

V is TRBV4-1 and J is TRBJ2-6; D is possibly TRBD1 (5 bases). The V gene's germline CDR1 is MGHRA and CDR2 YSYEKL. The CDR3 runs 14 residues. Trimming removed 8 bases at V and 0 bases at J, with 8 bases between. The CDR3 region is CASAGISGANVLTF. CDR3 nucleotides: TGCGCCAGCGCAGGGATCTCTGGGGCCAACGTCCTGACTTTC.

The chain has TRBV6-1 and TRBJ2-3; D gene uncertain. Trimming took off 1 base at V and 1 base at J, with 12 bases between the two ends. The CDR3 runs to 16 residues. Germline V gene sequence: CDR1 MNHNS, CDR2 SASEGT. CDR3 loop: CASSEVTGRGTDTQYF. The CDR3 nucleotides read TGTGCCAGCAGTGAAGTTACGGGTCGGGGCACAGATACGCAGTATTTT.

This chain links TRBV7-9 with TRBJ1-6; 8 bases are shared with TRBD1. Germline CDR1 and CDR2: SEHNR and FQNEAQ (reference sequence). J was trimmed by 3 bases and V by 5 bases; bases with no gene match: 6. This CDR3 contains 16 residues. Here the CDR3 reads CASSATGAIYNSPLHF. In nucleotides, the CDR3 is TGTGCCAGCAGCGCGACAGGGGCTATCTATAATTCACCCCTCCACTTT.

V and J are TRBV3-1 (or the pseudogene TRBV3-2) and TRBJ1-2; 8 nucleotides line up with TRBD1. J lost 2 bases, V lost 7 bases, and 3 bases had no gene match. Germline-derived CDR1 and CDR2 are LGHDT and YNNKEL (reference sequence). This CDR3 spans 13 amino acids. CDR3 sequence: CASTDRANYGYTF. The CDR3 bases are TGTGCCAGCACGGACAGGGCGAACTATGGCTACACCTTC.

This clone was detected only once. This chain uses TRBV5-4 with TRBJ2-2; the D is unclear. Germline V lookup: CDR1 SGHNT, CDR2 YYREEE (reference sequence). This CDR3 has 14 amino acids. Trimming removed 2 bases at V and 3 bases at J, with 8 bases between. The CDR3 protein is CASSFRVDTGELFF. The DNA for the CDR3 is TGTGCCAGCAGCTTCCGGGTAGACACCGGGGAGCTGTTTTTT. Complete variable domain (other parts from reference TRBV5-4 and TRBJ2-2): ETGVTQSPTHLIKTRGQQVTLRCSSQSGHNTVSWYQQALGQGPQFIFQYYREEENGRGNFPPRFSGLQFPNYSSELNVNALELDDSALYLCASSFRVDTGELFFGEGSRLTVL.

This chain uses TRBV7-2 with TRBJ2-5, with D maybe TRBD1 (6 bases). The CDR3 runs 13 residues. Germline V lookup: CDR1 SGHTA, CDR2 FQGNSA. V was pared by 3 bases and J by 4 bases, with 9 bases between. The CDR3 bases are TGTGCCAGCAGCTTCCGGGACATAGAGACCCAGTACTTC. Amino acid sequence: CASSFRDIETQYF. The whole variable domain, filled in from reference TRBV7-2 and TRBJ2-5, reads GAGVSQSPSNKVTEKGKDVELRCDPISGHTALYWYRQSLGQGLEFLIYFQGNSAPDKSGLPSDRFSAERTGGSVSTLTIQRTQQEDSAVYLCASSFRDIETQYFGPGTRLLVL.

This chain links TRBV25-1 with TRBJ2-7; D perhaps matches TRBD1 (5 bases). V lost 6 bases to trimming and J lost 2 bases, with 23 bases between them. Per germline, CDR1 MGHDK and CDR2 SYGVNS. The CDR3 covers 17 residues. The CDR3 reads CASSSFSTGPNPYEQYF. The CDR3 DNA is TGTGCCAGCAGCTCCTTCAGCACAGGACCTAACCCCTACGAGCAGTACTTC.

This clone was detected only a few times. This chain joins TRBV11-2 and TRBJ1-5, with 10 bases that match TRBD1. J lost 4 bases, V lost 4 bases, and 4 bases had no gene match. Per the germline V gene, CDR1 is SGHAT and CDR2 is FQNNGV. The CDR3 length is 15 residues. CDR3 in amino acids: CASSSPGQGNQPQHF. The CDR3 DNA is TGTGCCAGCAGCTCACCGGGACAGGGGAATCAGCCCCAGCATTTT.

This rearrangement joins TRBV6-4 to TRBJ1-2; unclear D gene. Germline CDR1 is MRHNA and CDR2 is SNTAGT. This CDR3 has 14 residues. V was trimmed by 7 bases and J by 8 bases, leaving 20 bases between them. CDR3 nucleotide sequence: TGTGCCAGCATACCGGTAGGTGCGGGTCGGGGCTACACCTTC. This translates into CASIPVGAGRGYTF.

The V gene is TRBV9, the J gene TRBJ2-1, with D maybe TRBD1 (5 bases). Germline V lookup: CDR1 SGDLS, CDR2 YYNGEE. CDR3 size: 15 residues. Trimming shortened V by 3 bases and J by 0 bases, and 10 bases separated the two germline ends. CDR3 coding DNA: TGTGCCAGCAGCGCCAGGGCTATCTCCTACAATGAGCAGTTCTTC. Protein: CASSARAISYNEQFF.

The gene calls are TRBV2 and TRBJ2-5; tentative D call: TRBD2 (5 bases). Germline V lookup: CDR1 SNHLY, CDR2 FYNNEI. CDR3 length equals 11 residues. Trimming took off 3 bases at V and 7 bases at J, with 6 bases between the two ends. CDR3: CASSDEGTQYF. The DNA for the CDR3 is TGTGCCAGCAGTGATGAGGGGACCCAGTACTTC.

The chain employs TRBV27 and TRBJ2-7; possible D gene TRBD1, 6 bases. This CDR3 comprises 18 residues. Germline loops: CDR1 MNHEY, CDR2 SMNVEV (reference sequence). V was trimmed by 4 bases and J by 0 bases, leaving 22 bases between them. This CDR3 reads CASSYAETGQGYSYEQYF. The DNA of the CDR3 is TGTGCCAGCAGTTACGCCGAAACCGGGCAGGGGTACTCCTACGAGCAGTACTTC.

The genes are TRBV30 and TRBJ2-7; 7 nucleotides align to TRBD1. Trimming removed 4 bases from V and 4 bases from J; junction bases left unmatched: 10. Germline CDR1 and CDR2: GTSNPN and SVGIG (reference sequence). The CDR3 runs 14 residues. This chain's CDR3 is CAWTGTDNAYEQYF. The CDR3 bases are TGTGCCTGGACGGGGACAGATAACGCATACGAGCAGTACTTC.

V gene TRBV7-2 combines with J gene TRBJ2-7, with D possibly matching TRBD2 (5 bases). V gave up 5 bases and J gave up 7 bases, with 15 bases separating them. The CDR3 runs 13 residues. Looked up from germline, CDR1 is SGHTA and CDR2 is FQGNSA. CDR3: CASSPSWSGEQYF. CDR3 sequence (DNA): TGTGCCAGCAGCCCCAGTTGGAGCGGTGAGCAGTACTTC.

The rearrangement uses TRBV13 and TRBJ2-5; D call uncertain. CDR3 length: 13 residues. Germline V gene lookup returns CDR1 PRHDT and CDR2 FYEKMQ (reference sequence). The germline V and J ends were trimmed by 0 bases and 3 bases, with 5 bases remaining between them. The DNA for the CDR3 is TGTGCCAGCAGCTTAGGTTCAGAAGAGACCCAGTACTTC. Its translation: CASSLGSEETQYF.

The chain employs TRBV19 and TRBJ2-1; 8 bases align to TRBD2. CDR1 and CDR2 from the germline V gene are LNHDA and SQIVND (reference sequence). The V segment lost 3 bases and the J segment 4 bases; nucleotides outside the gene matches: 8. The CDR3 is 16 residues long. DNA for the CDR3: TGTGCCAGTAGTATGGTCGGGCGGGGGGTTTACAATGAGCAGTTCTTC. Its translation is CASSMVGRGVYNEQFF.

This rearrangement joins TRBV5-1 to TRBJ1-6; D might be TRBD1 (5 bases). V lost 0 bases to trimming and J lost 10 bases, with 17 bases between them. The CDR3 covers 16 residues. CDR1 is SGHRS and CDR2 is YFSETQ in the germline V gene. The CDR3: CASSLAIDSPHSPLHF. In nucleotides, the CDR3 is TGCGCCAGCAGCTTGGCGATTGACAGTCCCCACTCACCCCTCCACTTT.